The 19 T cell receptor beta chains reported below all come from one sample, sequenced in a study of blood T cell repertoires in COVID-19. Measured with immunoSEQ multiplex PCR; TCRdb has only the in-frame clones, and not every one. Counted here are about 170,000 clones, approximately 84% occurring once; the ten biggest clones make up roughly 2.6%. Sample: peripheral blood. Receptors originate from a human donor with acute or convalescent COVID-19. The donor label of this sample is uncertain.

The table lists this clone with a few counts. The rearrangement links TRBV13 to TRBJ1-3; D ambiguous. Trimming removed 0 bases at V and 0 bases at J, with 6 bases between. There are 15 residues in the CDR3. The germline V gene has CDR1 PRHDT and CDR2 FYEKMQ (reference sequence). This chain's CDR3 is CASSLGQPSGNTIYF. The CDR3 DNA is TGTGCCAGCAGCTTAGGACAACCCTCTGGAAACACCATATATTTT.

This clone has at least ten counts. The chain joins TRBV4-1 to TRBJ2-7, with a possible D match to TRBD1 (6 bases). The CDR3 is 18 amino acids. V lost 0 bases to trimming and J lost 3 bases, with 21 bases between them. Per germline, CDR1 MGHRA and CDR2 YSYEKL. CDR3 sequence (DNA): TGCGCCAGCAGCCAAGATCTCTCTGGACAGTACCTCCACTACGAGCAGTACTTC. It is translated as CASSQDLSGQYLHYEQYF.

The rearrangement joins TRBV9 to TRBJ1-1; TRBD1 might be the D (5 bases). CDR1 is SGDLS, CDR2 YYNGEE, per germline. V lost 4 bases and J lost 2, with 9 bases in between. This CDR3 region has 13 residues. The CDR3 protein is CASSTTDNTEAFF. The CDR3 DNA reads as TGTGCCAGCAGCACGACAGATAACACTGAAGCTTTCTTT. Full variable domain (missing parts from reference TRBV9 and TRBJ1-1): DSGVTQTPKHLITATGQRVTLRCSPRSGDLSVYWYQQSLDQGLQFLIQYYNGEERAKGNILERFSAQQFPDLHSELNLSSLELGDSALYFCASSTTDNTEAFFGQGTRLTVV.

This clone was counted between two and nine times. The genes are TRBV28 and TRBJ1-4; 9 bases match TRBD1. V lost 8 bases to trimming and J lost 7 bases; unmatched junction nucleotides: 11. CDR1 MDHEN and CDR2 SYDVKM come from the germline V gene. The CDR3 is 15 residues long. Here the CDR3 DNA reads TGTGCCAGCGGCTTACAGGGGGCGGGGGGTGAAAAACTGTTTTTT. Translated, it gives CASGLQGAGGEKLFF. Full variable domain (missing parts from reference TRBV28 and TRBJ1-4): DVKVTQSSRYLVKRTGEKVFLECVQDMDHENMFWYRQDPGLGLRLIYFSYDVKMKEKGDIPEGYSVSREKKERFSLILESASTNQTSMYLCASGLQGAGGEKLFFGSGTQLSVL.

The CDR3 protein is CASFQRGGIDTQYF. CDR3 bases: TGTGCCAGTTTCCAGCGGGGGGGGATAGATACGCAGTATTTT. The rearrangement joins TRBV28 to TRBJ2-3, with 10 bases identical to TRBD2. This CDR3 contains 14 residues. V gave up 9 bases and J gave up 5 bases; unmatched junction bases: 8. Germline V gene lookup returns CDR1 MDHEN and CDR2 SYDVKM.

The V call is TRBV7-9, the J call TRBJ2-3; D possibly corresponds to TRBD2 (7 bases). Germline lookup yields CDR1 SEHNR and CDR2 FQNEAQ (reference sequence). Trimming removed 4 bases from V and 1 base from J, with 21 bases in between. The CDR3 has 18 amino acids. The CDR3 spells CASSSRTSGGFGTDTQYF. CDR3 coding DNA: TGTGCCAGCAGCTCGAGGACTAGTGGGGGCTTTGGCACAGATACGCAGTATTTT.

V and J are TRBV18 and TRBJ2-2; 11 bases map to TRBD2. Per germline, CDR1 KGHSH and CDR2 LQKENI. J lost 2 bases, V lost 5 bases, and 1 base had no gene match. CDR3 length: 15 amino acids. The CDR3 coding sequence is TGTGCCAGCTCAGGGACTAGCGGAAACACCGGGGAGCTGTTTTTT. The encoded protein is CASSGTSGNTGELFF. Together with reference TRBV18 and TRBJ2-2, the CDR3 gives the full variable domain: NAGVMQNPRHLVRRRGQEARLRCSPMKGHSHVYWYRQLPEEGLKFMVYLQKENIIDESGMPKERFSAEFPKEGPSILRIQQVVRGDSAAYFCASSGTSGNTGELFFGEGSRLTVL.

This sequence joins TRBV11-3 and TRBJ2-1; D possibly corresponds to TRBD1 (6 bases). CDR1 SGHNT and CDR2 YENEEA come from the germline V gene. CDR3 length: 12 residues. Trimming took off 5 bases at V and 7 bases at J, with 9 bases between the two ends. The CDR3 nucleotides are TGTGCCAGCAGCGATCAGGGGAATGAGCAGTTCTTC. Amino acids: CASSDQGNEQFF.

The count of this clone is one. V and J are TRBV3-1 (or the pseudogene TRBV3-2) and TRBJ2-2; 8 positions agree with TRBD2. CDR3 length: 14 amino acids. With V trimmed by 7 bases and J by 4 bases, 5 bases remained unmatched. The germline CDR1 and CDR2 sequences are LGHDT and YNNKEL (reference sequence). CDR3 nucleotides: TGTGCCAGCAACCGGGGGGGAAGCACCGGGGAGCTGTTTTTT. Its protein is CASNRGGSTGELFF.

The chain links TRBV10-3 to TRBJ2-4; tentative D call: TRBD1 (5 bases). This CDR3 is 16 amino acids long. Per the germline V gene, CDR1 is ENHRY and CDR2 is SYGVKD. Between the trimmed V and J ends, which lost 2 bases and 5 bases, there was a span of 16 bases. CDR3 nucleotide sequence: TGTGCCATCAGTGAGCGGTCAGGAGCAGGGCAAAACATTCAGTACTTC. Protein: CAISERSGAGQNIQYF.

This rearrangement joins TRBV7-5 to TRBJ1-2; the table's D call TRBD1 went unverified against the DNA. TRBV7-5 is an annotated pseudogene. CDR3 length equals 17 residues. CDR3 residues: CVRSHRDRGPFRYGYTF. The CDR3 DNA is TGTGTCAGAAGCCACCGGGACAGGGGGCCCTTCCGCTATGGCTACACCTTC.

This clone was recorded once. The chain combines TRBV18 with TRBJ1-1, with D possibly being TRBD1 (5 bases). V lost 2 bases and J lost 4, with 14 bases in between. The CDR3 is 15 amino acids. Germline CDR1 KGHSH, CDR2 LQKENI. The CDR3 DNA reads TGTGCCAGCTCACCAGAAAGGGGCGTGGGCACTGAAGCTTTCTTT. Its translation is CASSPERGVGTEAFF.

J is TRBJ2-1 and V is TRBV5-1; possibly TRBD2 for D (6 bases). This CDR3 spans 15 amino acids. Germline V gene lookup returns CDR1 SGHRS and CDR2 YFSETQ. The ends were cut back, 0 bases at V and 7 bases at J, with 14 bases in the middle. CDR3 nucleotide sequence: TGCGCCAGCAGCTTGGACACCGGTCGGGGGAATGAGCAGTTCTTC. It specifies CASSLDTGRGNEQFF.

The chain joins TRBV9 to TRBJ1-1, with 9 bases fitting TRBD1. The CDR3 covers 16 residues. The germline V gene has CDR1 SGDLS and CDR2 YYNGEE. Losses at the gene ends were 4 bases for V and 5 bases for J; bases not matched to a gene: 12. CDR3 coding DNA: TGTGCCAGCAGCCCGAGAGGGGACAGGGTAGAAACTGAAGCTTTCTTT. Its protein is CASSPRGDRVETEAFF.

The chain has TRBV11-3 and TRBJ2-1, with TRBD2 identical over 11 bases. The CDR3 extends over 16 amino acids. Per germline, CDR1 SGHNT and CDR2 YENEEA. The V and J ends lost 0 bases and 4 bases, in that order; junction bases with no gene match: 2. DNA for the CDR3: TGTGCCAGCAGCTTAGATCTAGCGGGAGGATACAATGAGCAGTTCTTC. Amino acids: CASSLDLAGGYNEQFF.

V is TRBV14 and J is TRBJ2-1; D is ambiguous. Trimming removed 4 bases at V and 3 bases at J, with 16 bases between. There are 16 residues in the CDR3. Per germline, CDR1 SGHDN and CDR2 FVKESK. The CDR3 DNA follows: TGTGCCAGCAGCCCCTTAGGCGACTTCTACTACAATGAGCAGTTCTTC. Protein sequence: CASSPLGDFYYNEQFF. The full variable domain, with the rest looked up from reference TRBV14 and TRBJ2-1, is EAGVTQFPSHSVIEKGQTVTLRCDPISGHDNLYWYRRVMGKEIKFLLHFVKESKQDESGMPNNRFLAERTGGTYSTLKVQPAELEDSGVYFCASSPLGDFYYNEQFFGPGTRLTVL.

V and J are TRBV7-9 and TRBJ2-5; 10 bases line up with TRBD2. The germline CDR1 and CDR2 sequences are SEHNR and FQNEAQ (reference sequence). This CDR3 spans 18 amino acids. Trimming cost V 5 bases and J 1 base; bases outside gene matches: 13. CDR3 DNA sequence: TGTGCCAGCAGCCTCGCTTCGGGGGTAGCGGGAGGCCAAGAGACCCAGTACTTC. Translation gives CASSLASGVAGGQETQYF.

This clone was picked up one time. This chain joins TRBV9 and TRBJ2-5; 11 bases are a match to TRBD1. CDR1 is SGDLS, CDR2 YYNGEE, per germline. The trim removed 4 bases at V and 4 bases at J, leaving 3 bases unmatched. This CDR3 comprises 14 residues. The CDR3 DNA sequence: TGTGCCAGCAGCACGGGGACAGGGGGAGAGACCCAGTACTTC. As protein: CASSTGTGGETQYF.

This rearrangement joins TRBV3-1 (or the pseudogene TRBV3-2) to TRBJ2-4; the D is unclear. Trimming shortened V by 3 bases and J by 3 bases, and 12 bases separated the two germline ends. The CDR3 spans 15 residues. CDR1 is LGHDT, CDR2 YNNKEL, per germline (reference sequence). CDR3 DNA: TGTGCCAGCAGCCATTTGAAGGCAGGCAAAAACATTCAGTACTTC. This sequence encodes CASSHLKAGKNIQYF.